Presented here are 8 T cell receptor beta chains from one specimen sequenced in a study of blood T cell repertoires in COVID-19. The method was immunoSEQ multiplex PCR; TCRdb's version includes in-frame clones alone and lacks a portion of them. The data contain under 120,000 clones, approximately 79% of them singletons. What was sequenced was peripheral blood. These receptors all come from a man in his 70s with active or convalescent COVID-19.

There are a few counts of this clone. This rearrangement joins TRBV7-2 to TRBJ2-6; 12 bases align to TRBD1. V was pared by 5 bases and J by 1 base, with 6 bases of the junction left unmatched. CDR1 is SGHTA, CDR2 FQGNSA, per germline. CDR3 length: 18 amino acids. As DNA, the CDR3 is TGTGCCAGCAGCGACGGGACAGGGGGCGCATCTGGGGCCAACGTCCTGACTTTC. Amino acids: CASSDGTGGASGANVLTF.

The J gene is TRBJ2-7, the V gene TRBV9, with 9 bases lining up with TRBD2. V was clipped by 4 bases and J by 2 bases; unmatched bases: 10. CDR1 is SGDLS and CDR2 is YYNGEE in the germline V gene. The CDR3 sequence is 16 residues long. The chain's CDR3 is CASSPPGLAGPYEQYF. In nucleotides, the CDR3 is TGTGCCAGCAGCCCTCCTGGGCTAGCGGGGCCCTACGAGCAGTACTTC.

The rearrangement uses TRBV13 and TRBJ2-3; 14 nucleotides agree with TRBD2. This CDR3 contains 16 residues. Looked up from germline, CDR1 is PRHDT and CDR2 is FYEKMQ (reference sequence). Unmatched junction bases numbered 7, after V lost 6 bases and J lost 5 bases. This chain's CDR3 is CASSVTSGGAGDTQYF. The DNA for the CDR3 is TGTGCCAGCAGTGTGACTAGCGGGGGGGCCGGAGATACGCAGTATTTT.

This chain joins TRBV6-5 and TRBJ1-5; possibly TRBD1 for D (5 bases). CDR3 length: 15 residues. CDR1 MNHEY and CDR2 SVGAGI come from the germline V gene. The V and J ends lost 0 bases and 0 bases respectively, with 6 bases between them. The CDR3 DNA sequence: TGTGCCAGCAGTTACTCCAGGGCTAGCAATCAGCCCCAGCATTTT. It translates to CASSYSRASNQPQHF.

V is TRBV2 and J is TRBJ2-7; D gene uncertain. From germline, CDR1 is SNHLY and CDR2 FYNNEI. V lost 3 bases and J 4 bases, leaving 13 bases between the germline ends. This CDR3 comprises 14 residues. CDR3 region: CASSDGRFKYEQYF. DNA for the CDR3: TGTGCCAGCAGTGACGGCAGGTTTAAGTACGAGCAGTACTTC.

CDR3 nucleotide sequence: TGTGCCAGTAGTGCACAGGAGAACACTGAAGCTTTCTTT. It yields the protein CASSAQENTEAFF. V usage is TRBV19 and J usage is TRBJ1-1, with TRBD1 as a possible D gene (5 bases). The CDR3 has 13 amino acids. V lost 5 bases to trimming and J lost 1 base, with 8 bases between them. From germline, CDR1 is LNHDA and CDR2 SQIVND (reference sequence).

Sample share makes this clone medium-sized. The rearrangement joins TRBV28 to TRBJ2-3, with TRBD1 matching 7 bases. With V trimmed by 6 bases and J by 4 bases, 4 bases remained unmatched. This CDR3 is 13 amino acids long. Germline V gene sequence: CDR1 MDHEN, CDR2 SYDVKM. DNA of the CDR3: TGTGCCAGCAGGGTACAGGGGTCAGATACGCAGTATTTT. Protein: CASRVQGSDTQYF.

V and J are TRBV19 and TRBJ2-1; TRBD2 matches at 12 bases. This CDR3 is 16 amino acids long. Unmatched junction bases numbered 6, after V lost 3 bases and J lost 6 bases. Germline CDR1 and CDR2: LNHDA and SQIVND (reference sequence). The CDR3 loop reads CASSMLGLAGSNEQFF. The CDR3 region has the DNA TGTGCCAGTAGTATGCTCGGACTAGCGGGATCCAATGAGCAGTTCTTC.